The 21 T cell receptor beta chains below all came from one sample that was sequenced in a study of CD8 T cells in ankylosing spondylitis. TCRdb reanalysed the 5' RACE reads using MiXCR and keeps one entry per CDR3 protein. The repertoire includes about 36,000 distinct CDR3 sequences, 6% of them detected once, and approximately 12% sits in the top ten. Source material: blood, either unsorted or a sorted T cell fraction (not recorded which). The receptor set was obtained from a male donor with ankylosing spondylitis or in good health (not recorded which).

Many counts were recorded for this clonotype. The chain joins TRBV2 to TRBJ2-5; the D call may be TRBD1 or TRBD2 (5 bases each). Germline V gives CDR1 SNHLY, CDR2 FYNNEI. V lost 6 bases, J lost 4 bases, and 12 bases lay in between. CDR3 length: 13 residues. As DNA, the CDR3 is TGTGCCAGCAGCGGGACGGACGCAGAGACCCAGTACTTC. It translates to CASSGTDAETQYF.

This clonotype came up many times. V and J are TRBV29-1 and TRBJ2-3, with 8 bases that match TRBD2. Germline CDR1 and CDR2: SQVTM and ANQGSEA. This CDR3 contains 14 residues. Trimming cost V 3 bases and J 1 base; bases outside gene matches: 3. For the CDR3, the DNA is TGCAGCGTTGAGCGGGGGGTAGGCACAGATACGCAGTATTTT. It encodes CSVERGVGTDTQYF.

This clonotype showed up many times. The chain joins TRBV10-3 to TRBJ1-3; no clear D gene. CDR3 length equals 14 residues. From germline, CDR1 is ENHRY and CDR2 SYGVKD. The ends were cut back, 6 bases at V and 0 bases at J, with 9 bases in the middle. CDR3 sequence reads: CAIRDGNSGNTIYF. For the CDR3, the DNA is TGTGCCATCAGGGACGGCAACTCTGGAAACACCATATATTTT.

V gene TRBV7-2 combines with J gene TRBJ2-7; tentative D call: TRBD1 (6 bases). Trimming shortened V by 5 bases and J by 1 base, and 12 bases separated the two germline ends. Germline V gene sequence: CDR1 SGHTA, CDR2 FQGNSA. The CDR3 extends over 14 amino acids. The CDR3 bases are TGTGCCAGCAGCCTAGAGGGACAATCCTACGAGCAGTACTTC. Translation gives CASSLEGQSYEQYF.

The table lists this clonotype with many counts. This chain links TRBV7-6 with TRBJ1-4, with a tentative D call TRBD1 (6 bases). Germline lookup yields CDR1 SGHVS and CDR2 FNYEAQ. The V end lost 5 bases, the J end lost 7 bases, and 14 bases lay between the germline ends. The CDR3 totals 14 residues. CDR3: CASSTRGGGEKLFF. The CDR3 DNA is TGTGCCAGCAGCACCCGCGGGGGCGGTGAAAAACTGTTTTTT.

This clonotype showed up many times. CDR3 amino acids: CASSVDLSNQPQHF. CDR3 bases: TGTGCCAGCAGCGTGGACCTCAGCAATCAGCCCCAGCATTTT. The chain links TRBV7-2 to TRBJ1-5; D is unresolved. In germline, CDR1 is SGHTA, CDR2 FQGNSA. V dropped 5 bases and J dropped 1 base, with 9 bases sitting between them. This CDR3 region has 14 residues.

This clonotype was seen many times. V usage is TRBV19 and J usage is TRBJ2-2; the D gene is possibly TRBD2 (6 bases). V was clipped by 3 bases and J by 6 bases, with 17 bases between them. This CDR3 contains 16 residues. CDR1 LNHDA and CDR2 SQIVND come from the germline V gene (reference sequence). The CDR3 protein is CASSIRRIGGPGELFF. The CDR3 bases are TGTGCCAGTAGTATCCGAAGGATCGGGGGTCCCGGGGAGCTGTTTTTT.

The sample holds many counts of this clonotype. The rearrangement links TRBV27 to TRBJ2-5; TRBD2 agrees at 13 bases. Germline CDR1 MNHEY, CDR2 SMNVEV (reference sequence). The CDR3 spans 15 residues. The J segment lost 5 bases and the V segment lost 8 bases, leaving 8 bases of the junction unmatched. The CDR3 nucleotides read TGTGCCAGCGCAACTAGCGGGAGGGCCGGGGAGACCCAGTACTTC. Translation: CASATSGRAGETQYF.

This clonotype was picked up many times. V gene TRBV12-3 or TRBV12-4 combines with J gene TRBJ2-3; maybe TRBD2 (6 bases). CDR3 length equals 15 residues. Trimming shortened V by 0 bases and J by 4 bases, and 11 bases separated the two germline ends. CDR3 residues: CASSLAPPGADTQYF. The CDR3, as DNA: TGTGCCAGCAGTTTAGCCCCACCGGGGGCAGATACGCAGTATTTT.

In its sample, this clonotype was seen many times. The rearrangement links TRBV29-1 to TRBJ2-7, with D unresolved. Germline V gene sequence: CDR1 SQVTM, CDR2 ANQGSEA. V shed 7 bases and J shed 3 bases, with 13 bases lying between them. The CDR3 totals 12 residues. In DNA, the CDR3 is TGCAGCGCGGGTTCCCCTAACTACGAGCAGTACTTC. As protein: CSAGSPNYEQYF.

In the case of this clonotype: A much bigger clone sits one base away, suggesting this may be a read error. This chain's CDR3 is CTSSLHRDQETQYF. The CDR3 DNA follows: TGTACCAGCAGTCTCCACAGGGACCAAGAGACCCAGTACTTC. This chain uses TRBV25-1 with TRBJ2-5, with D possibly matching TRBD1 (6 bases). Germline CDR1 and CDR2: MGHDK and SYGVNS. The CDR3 covers 14 residues.

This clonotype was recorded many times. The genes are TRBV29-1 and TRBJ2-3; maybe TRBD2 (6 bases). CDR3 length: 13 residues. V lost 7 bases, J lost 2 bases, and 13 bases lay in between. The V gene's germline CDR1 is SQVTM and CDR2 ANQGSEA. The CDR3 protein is CSAGTLNTDTQYF. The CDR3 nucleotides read TGCAGCGCCGGGACTCTTAACACAGATACGCAGTATTTT.

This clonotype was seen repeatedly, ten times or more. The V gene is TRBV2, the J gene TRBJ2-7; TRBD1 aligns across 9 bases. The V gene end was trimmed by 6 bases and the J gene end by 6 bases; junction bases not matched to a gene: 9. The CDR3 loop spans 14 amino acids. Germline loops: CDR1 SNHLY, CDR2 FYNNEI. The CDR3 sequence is CASSPGTGNLEQYF. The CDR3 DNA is TGTGCCAGCAGCCCCGGGACAGGGAATCTCGAGCAGTACTTC.

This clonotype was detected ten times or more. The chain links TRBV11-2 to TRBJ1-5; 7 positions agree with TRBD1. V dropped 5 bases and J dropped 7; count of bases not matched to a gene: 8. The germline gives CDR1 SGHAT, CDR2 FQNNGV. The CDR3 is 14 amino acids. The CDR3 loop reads CASSSQGVRQPQHF. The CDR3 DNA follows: TGTGCCAGCAGCAGCCAGGGGGTACGGCAGCCCCAGCATTTT. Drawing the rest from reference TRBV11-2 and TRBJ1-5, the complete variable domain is EAGVAQSPRYKIIEKRQSVAFWCNPISGHATLYWYQQILGQGPKLLIQFQNNGVVDDSQLPKDRFSAERLKGVDSTLKIQPAKLEDSAVYLCASSSQGVRQPQHFGDGTRLSIL.

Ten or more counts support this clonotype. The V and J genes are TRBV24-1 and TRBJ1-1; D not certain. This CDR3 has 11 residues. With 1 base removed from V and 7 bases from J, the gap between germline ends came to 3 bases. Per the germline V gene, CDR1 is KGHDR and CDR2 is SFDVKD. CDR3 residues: CATSDFLEAFF. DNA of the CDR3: TGTGCCACCAGTGATTTCCTTGAAGCTTTCTTT.

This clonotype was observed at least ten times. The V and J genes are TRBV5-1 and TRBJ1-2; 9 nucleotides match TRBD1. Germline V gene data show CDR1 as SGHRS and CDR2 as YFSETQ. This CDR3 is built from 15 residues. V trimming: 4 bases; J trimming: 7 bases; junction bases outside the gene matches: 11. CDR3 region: CASSTAGTGISGYTF. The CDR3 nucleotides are TGCGCCAGCAGCACCGCCGGGACAGGGATCTCTGGCTACACCTTC.

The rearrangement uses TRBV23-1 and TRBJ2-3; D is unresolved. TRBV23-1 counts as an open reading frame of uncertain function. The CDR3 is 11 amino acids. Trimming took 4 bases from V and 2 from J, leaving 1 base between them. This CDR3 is CASSPTDTQYF. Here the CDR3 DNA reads TGCGCCAGCAGTCCCACAGATACGCAGTATTTT.

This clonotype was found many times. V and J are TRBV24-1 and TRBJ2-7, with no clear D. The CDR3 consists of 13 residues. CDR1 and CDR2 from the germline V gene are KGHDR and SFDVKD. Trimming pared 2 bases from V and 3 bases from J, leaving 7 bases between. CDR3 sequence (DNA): TGTGCCACCAGTGATTCCGACAACTACGAGCAGTACTTC. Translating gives CATSDSDNYEQYF.

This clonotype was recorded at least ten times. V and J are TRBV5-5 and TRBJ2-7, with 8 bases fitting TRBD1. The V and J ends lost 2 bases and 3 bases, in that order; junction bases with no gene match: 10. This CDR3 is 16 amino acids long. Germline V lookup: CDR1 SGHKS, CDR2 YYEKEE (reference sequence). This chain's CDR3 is CASSFLSGTGGYEQYF. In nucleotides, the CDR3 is TGTGCCAGCAGCTTTCTTTCCGGGACAGGCGGCTACGAGCAGTACTTC.

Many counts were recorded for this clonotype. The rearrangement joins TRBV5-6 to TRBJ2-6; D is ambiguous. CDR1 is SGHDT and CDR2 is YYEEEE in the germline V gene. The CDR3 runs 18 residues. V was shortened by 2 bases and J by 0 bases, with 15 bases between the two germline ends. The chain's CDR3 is CASSFVASISSGANVLTF. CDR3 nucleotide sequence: TGTGCCAGCAGCTTTGTAGCCAGCATTAGCTCTGGGGCCAACGTCCTGACTTTC. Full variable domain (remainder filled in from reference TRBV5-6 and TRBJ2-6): DAGVTQSPTHLIKTRGQQVTLRCSPKSGHDTVSWYQQALGQGPQFIFQYYEEEERQRGNFPDRFSGHQFPNYSSELNVNALLLGDSALYLCASSFVASISSGANVLTFGAGSRLTVL.

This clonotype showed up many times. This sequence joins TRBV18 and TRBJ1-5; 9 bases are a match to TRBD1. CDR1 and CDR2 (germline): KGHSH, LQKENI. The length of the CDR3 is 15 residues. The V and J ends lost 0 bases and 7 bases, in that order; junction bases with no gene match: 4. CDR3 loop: CASSPPGQGKQPQHF. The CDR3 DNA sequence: TGTGCCAGCTCACCACCGGGACAGGGAAAACAGCCCCAGCATTTT.